This TCR beta chain was documented in a study of CD8 T cells in Susac syndrome. In Susac syndrome patients, recently defined diagnostic criteria for definite or probable disease were met. Negative isolation was used for CD8+ and CD4+ T cells and FACS enrichment for TEMRA cells. The CDR3 spans 15 residues. V was shortened by 4 bases and J by 4 bases, with 16 bases between the two germline ends. Germline CDR1 is LGHDT and CDR2 is YNNKEL (reference sequence). Random hexamers served to reverse transcribe roughly 0.45 to 1 ug RNA. TCR beta CDR3 was amplified by immunoSEQ covering 54 Vbeta and 13 Jbeta. TCRdb reprocessed the immunoSEQ multiplex PCR reads with MiXCR, giving one entry per CDR3 protein. Of some 200,000 distinct CDR3 sequences in the sample, 90% to 95% are singletons; the top ten hold approximately 0.09%.

The chain is built from TRBV3-1 and TRBJ2-5, with TRBD2 as a possible D gene (5 bases). This receptor was taken from a human donor with Susac syndrome. Sequencing was done on a sample of CD4+ T cells from PBMCs. As DNA, the CDR3 is TGTGCCAGCAGCCCCGCCCTAGGGAGTCGAGAGACCCAGTACTTC. As protein: CASSPALGSRETQYF.